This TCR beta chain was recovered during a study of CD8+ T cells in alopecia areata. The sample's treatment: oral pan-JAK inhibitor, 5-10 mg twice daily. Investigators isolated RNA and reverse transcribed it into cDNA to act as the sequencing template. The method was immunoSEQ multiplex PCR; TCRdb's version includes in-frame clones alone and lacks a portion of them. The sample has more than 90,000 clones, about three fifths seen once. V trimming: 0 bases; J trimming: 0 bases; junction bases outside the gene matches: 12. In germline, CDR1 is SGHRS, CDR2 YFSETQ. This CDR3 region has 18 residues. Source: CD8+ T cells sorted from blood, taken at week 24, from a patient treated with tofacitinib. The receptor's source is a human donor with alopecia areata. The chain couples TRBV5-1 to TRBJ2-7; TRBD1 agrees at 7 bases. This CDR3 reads CASSLGVRDSAPSYEQYF. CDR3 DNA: TGCGCCAGCAGCTTGGGTGTCCGGGACAGCGCTCCCTCCTACGAGCAGTACTTC.